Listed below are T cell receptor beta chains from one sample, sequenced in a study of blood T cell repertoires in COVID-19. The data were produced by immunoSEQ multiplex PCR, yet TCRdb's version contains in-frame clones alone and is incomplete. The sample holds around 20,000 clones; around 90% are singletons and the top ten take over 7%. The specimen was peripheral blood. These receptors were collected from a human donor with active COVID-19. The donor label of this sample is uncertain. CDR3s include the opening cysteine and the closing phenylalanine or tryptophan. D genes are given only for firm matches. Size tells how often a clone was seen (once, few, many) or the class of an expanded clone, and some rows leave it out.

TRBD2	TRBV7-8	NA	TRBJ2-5	CASSVPSGRTQYF	TGTGCCAGCAGCGTCCCTAGCGGGAGGACCCAGTACTTC
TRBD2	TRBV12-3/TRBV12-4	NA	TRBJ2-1	CASAGGSYNEQFF	TGTGCCAGCGCGGGAGGCTCCTACAATGAGCAGTTCTTC
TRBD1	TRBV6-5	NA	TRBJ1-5	CASRGQADSNQPQHF	TGTGCCAGCAGGGGACAGGCTGATAGCAATCAGCCCCAGCATTTT
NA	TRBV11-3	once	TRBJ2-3	CASSRGRDYQNTQYF	TGTGCCAGCAGCCGGGGGCGGGACTACCAAAATACGCAGTATTTT
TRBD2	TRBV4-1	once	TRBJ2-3	CASSVAGGYSTDTQYF	TGCGCCAGCAGCGTAGCGGGAGGCTACAGCACAGATACGCAGTATTTT
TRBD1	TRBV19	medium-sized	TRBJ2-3	CATYGQGNGTDTQYF	TGTGCCACCTACGGACAGGGGAATGGCACAGATACGCAGTATTTT
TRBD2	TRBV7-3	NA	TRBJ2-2	CASSLSPAGGLTGELFF	TGTGCCAGCAGCTTATCCCCAGCGGGAGGTCTTACCGGGGAGCTGTTTTTT
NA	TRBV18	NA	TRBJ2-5	CASSPGAIQETQYF	TGTGCCAGCTCACCAGGGGCTATCCAAGAGACCCAGTACTTC
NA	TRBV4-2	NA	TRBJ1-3	CASSQGDGSGGRGNTIYF	TGTGCCAGCAGCCAAGGGGACGGGTCGGGGGGTCGTGGAAACACCATATATTTT
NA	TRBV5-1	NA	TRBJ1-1	CASSPDSHMNTEAFF	TGCGCCAGCAGCCCGGACAGTCATATGAACACTGAAGCTTTCTTT
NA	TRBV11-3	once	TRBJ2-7	CASSLNPRVEQYF	TGTGCCAGCAGCTTAAACCCTCGGGTCGAGCAGTACTTC
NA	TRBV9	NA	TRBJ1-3	CASSVDPSAGVGGNTIYF	TGTGCCAGCAGCGTAGACCCCTCTGCAGGGGTTGGTGGAAACACCATATATTTT